These 27 T cell receptor beta chains share one sample of origin, sequenced in a study of OX40 agonist ivuxolimab in advanced cancers. Clones were read by immunoSEQ multiplex PCR, and TCRdb kept only the in-frame ones, dropping some. Among around 70,000 clones listed, approximately 83% were seen once. This specimen consisted of CD4+ or CD8+ T cells sorted from blood, obtained in a trial of the OX40 agonist ivuxolimab. The receptor set was obtained from an adult with an advanced solid tumor such as melanoma, head and neck, liver or kidney cancer.

This rearrangement joins TRBV5-4 to TRBJ1-1, with a possible D match to TRBD1 (6 bases). V shed 4 bases and J shed 4 bases, with 20 bases lying between them. The CDR3 has 16 residues. Germline V gene data show CDR1 as SGHNT and CDR2 as YYREEE (reference sequence). CDR3 loop: CASSPPRGPRSTEAFF. In DNA form, the CDR3 reads TGTGCCAGCAGCCCGCCCCGGGGGCCGAGGAGCACTGAAGCTTTCTTT.

The chain has TRBV5-1 and TRBJ2-3; TRBD2 aligns across 11 bases. The CDR3 is 17 amino acids. Germline values: CDR1 SGHRS, CDR2 YFSETQ. Germline trimming cut 4 bases from V and 4 bases from J; bases unmatched to any gene: 11. CDR3 in DNA: TGCGCCAGCAGCCAAACTTTAGCGGGAGGGGTATCAGATACGCAGTATTTT. It translates to CASSQTLAGGVSDTQYF.

The genes are TRBV6-5 and TRBJ2-6; D ambiguous. From germline, CDR1 is MNHEY and CDR2 SVGAGI. The CDR3 runs 15 residues. V dropped 6 bases and J dropped 4 bases, with 13 bases sitting between them. The CDR3 DNA reads as TGTGCCAGCAGCCCGATTGGGCTCGGGGCCAACGTCCTGACTTTC. It is translated as CASSPIGLGANVLTF.

This rearrangement joins TRBV27 to TRBJ1-2; 7 bases map to TRBD1. V dropped 4 bases and J dropped 8; count of bases not matched to a gene: 7. CDR3 length: 13 residues. Germline values: CDR1 MNHEY, CDR2 SMNVEV (reference sequence). The chain's CDR3 is CASSSQGVGGYTF. CDR3 DNA: TGTGCCAGCAGTTCTCAGGGGGTAGGGGGCTACACCTTC.

The chain is built from TRBV30 and TRBJ2-2; no reliable D call. There are 10 residues in the CDR3. The V end was cut by 4 bases, the J end by 3 bases, with 0 bases between. Germline V gene sequence: CDR1 GTSNPN, CDR2 SVGIG (reference sequence). This CDR3 reads CAWNTGELFF. CDR3 bases: TGTGCCTGGAACACCGGGGAGCTGTTTTTT. The variable domain in full, with the rest retrieved from reference TRBV30 and TRBJ2-2, is SQTIHQWPATLVQPVGSPLSLECTVEGTSNPNLYWYRQAAGRGLQLLFYSVGIGQISSEVPQNLSASRPQDRQFILSSKKLLLSDSGFYLCAWNTGELFFGEGSRLTVL.

CDR3 coding DNA: TGTGCCAGCCCAAAGGGGGCTAGTGCAAACGAGCAGTACTTC. Protein sequence: CASPKGASANEQYF. This chain links TRBV6-1 with TRBJ2-7; 7 bases map to TRBD1. The CDR3 runs 14 residues. J was trimmed by 5 bases and V by 8 bases; bases with no gene match: 12. CDR1 and CDR2 (germline): MNHNS, SASEGT.

The CDR3 bases are TGTGCCAGCAGACGGGACACGCACAATTCCTACGAGCAGTACTTC. This sequence encodes CASRRDTHNSYEQYF. The V and J genes are TRBV6-5 and TRBJ2-7; D perhaps matches TRBD1 (6 bases). The CDR3 extends over 15 amino acids. V was cut by 6 bases and J by 1 base, with 16 bases left in between. CDR1 is MNHEY and CDR2 is SVGAGI in the germline V gene.

The genes are TRBV7-9 and TRBJ1-2, with unresolved D. This CDR3 has 13 residues. The germline CDR1 and CDR2 sequences are SEHNR and FQNEAQ (reference sequence). Trimming left V 5 bases short and J 2 bases short, with 9 bases between. For the CDR3, the DNA is TGTGCCAGCAGCCGGCAAGAGAACTATGGCTACACCTTC. Its protein is CASSRQENYGYTF.

This chain joins TRBV28 and TRBJ2-5, with D possibly called TRBD1 or TRBD2 (6 bases each). This CDR3 spans 13 amino acids. The V gene's germline CDR1 is MDHEN and CDR2 SYDVKM. V lost 6 bases, J lost 5 bases, and 13 bases lay in between. Here the CDR3 DNA reads TGTGCCAGCAGACCTAGGGGGAGGGAGACCCAGTACTTC. It encodes CASRPRGRETQYF.

This CDR3 reads CASSFTSSNQPQHF. Here the CDR3 DNA reads TGTGCCAGCAGCTTCACGTCTAGCAATCAGCCCCAGCATTTT. The chain has TRBV11-2 and TRBJ1-5; D uncertain. This CDR3 comprises 14 residues. V gave up 3 bases and J gave up 0 bases, with 6 bases separating them. Germline assignment: CDR1 SGHAT and CDR2 FQNNGV.

The chain couples TRBV9 to TRBJ1-2; perhaps TRBD1 as D (5 bases). The CDR3 spans 15 residues. Germline assignment: CDR1 SGDLS and CDR2 YYNGEE. Trimming pared 0 bases from V and 3 bases from J, leaving 12 bases between. CDR3 DNA sequence: TGTGCCAGCAGCGTAGCGTCAGGGTTGGACTATGGCTACACCTTC. Protein: CASSVASGLDYGYTF. Complete variable domain (other parts from reference TRBV9 and TRBJ1-2): DSGVTQTPKHLITATGQRVTLRCSPRSGDLSVYWYQQSLDQGLQFLIQYYNGEERAKGNILERFSAQQFPDLHSELNLSSLELGDSALYFCASSVASGLDYGYTFGSGTRLTVV.

The chain links TRBV19 to TRBJ1-4, with 7 bases aligning to TRBD1. CDR1 and CDR2 (germline): LNHDA, SQIVND (reference sequence). The CDR3 runs to 14 residues. V shed 6 bases, J shed 2 bases, and the junction held 3 bases outside the gene matches. The DNA of the CDR3 is TGTGCCAGTAGGGGGACAGCGACTAATGAAAAACTGTTTTTT. The encoded protein is CASRGTATNEKLFF. Together with reference TRBV19 and TRBJ1-4, the CDR3 gives the full variable domain: DGGITQSPKYLFRKEGQNVTLSCEQNLNHDAMYWYRQDPGQGLRLIYYSQIVNDFQKGDIAEGYSVSREKKESFPLTVTSAQKNPTAFYLCASRGTATNEKLFFGSGTQLSVL.

The CDR3 loop reads CASSYSRKGKETQYF. CDR3 DNA: TGTGCCAGCAGTTATTCGCGGAAAGGGAAAGAGACCCAGTACTTC. This rearrangement joins TRBV6-9 to TRBJ2-5; no reliable D call. Trimming cost V 0 bases and J 3 bases, with 11 bases left between them. The length of the CDR3 is 15 residues. The V gene's germline CDR1 is MNHGY and CDR2 SVAAGI.

In DNA, the CDR3 is TGCGCCAGCAGCTGGGGGACAAGCACAGATACGCAGTATTTT. It encodes CASSWGTSTDTQYF. V is TRBV5-1 and J is TRBJ2-3; tentatively, D is TRBD1 (6 bases). CDR3 length: 14 amino acids. Per germline, CDR1 SGHRS and CDR2 YFSETQ. Trimming shortened V by 3 bases and J by 0 bases, and 8 bases separated the two germline ends.

The V gene is TRBV19, the J gene TRBJ2-4; possibly TRBD1 for D (6 bases). Trimming shortened V by 7 bases and J by 3 bases, and 13 bases separated the two germline ends. Germline V gene sequence: CDR1 LNHDA, CDR2 SQIVND (reference sequence). The CDR3 spans 14 residues. CDR3 bases: TGTGCCAGTACCCCGTCAGGGGTCAAAAACATTCAGTACTTC. It encodes CASTPSGVKNIQYF.

The rearrangement links TRBV7-8 to TRBJ2-1; 11 bases align to TRBD2. The CDR3 has 16 residues. Trimming cost V 5 bases and J 7 bases; bases outside gene matches: 10. The germline V gene has CDR1 SGHVS and CDR2 FQNEAQ. The CDR3 loop is CASSAELAGDRNEQFF. The DNA for the CDR3 is TGTGCCAGCAGCGCCGAACTAGCGGGAGATCGAAATGAGCAGTTCTTC.

V gene TRBV5-1 combines with J gene TRBJ2-2; D unclear. The CDR3 has 15 residues. V lost 1 base and J 1 base, leaving 8 bases between the germline ends. Germline V gives CDR1 SGHRS, CDR2 YFSETQ. Written as DNA, the CDR3 is TGCGCCAGCAGCTTGCTTGCAGGGAACACCGGGGAGCTGTTTTTT. It codes for CASSLLAGNTGELFF.

CDR3 in DNA: TGTGCCAGCTGGGCAGGGGGAGGTGCAGATACGCAGTATTTT. This sequence encodes CASWAGGGADTQYF. V is TRBV5-4 and J is TRBJ2-3; D may be TRBD1 (7 bases). The CDR3 is 14 amino acids. The ends were cut back, 7 bases at V and 4 bases at J, with 16 bases in the middle. Germline V CDR1 and CDR2: SGHNT, YYREEE (reference sequence).

J is TRBJ2-3 and V is TRBV7-2; D gene uncertain. CDR1 is SGHTA and CDR2 is FQGNSA in the germline V gene. This CDR3 has 12 residues. The ends were cut back, 2 bases at V and 8 bases at J, with 8 bases in the middle. CDR3 residues: CASSLMGGTQYF. The CDR3 coding sequence is TGTGCCAGCAGCTTAATGGGTGGTACGCAGTATTTT.

The V and J genes are TRBV14 and TRBJ1-6, with TRBD1 matching 7 bases. This CDR3 has 14 residues. J gave up 10 bases and V 1 base, and 4 bases lay outside the gene matches. In germline, CDR1 is SGHDN, CDR2 FVKESK. The chain's CDR3 is CASSQGQGGSPLHF. CDR3 DNA: TGTGCCAGCAGCCAAGGCCAGGGGGGATCACCCCTCCACTTT.

This clone was seen more than once but under ten times. The chain is built from TRBV9 and TRBJ1-3; 8 nucleotides agree with TRBD1. From germline, CDR1 is SGDLS and CDR2 YYNGEE. V dropped 4 bases and J dropped 4; count of bases not matched to a gene: 7. The CDR3 has 15 amino acids. This chain's CDR3 is CASSPRRTGGNTIYF. The CDR3 nucleotides are TGTGCCAGCAGCCCTCGGAGGACAGGGGGAAACACCATATATTTT.

The chain is built from TRBV5-4 and TRBJ2-3; D not resolved. The CDR3 spans 15 residues. The germline gives CDR1 SGHNT, CDR2 YYREEE (reference sequence). V gave up 0 bases and J gave up 0 bases, with 8 bases separating them. The CDR3 spells CASSLGTASTDTQYF. The CDR3 region has the DNA TGTGCCAGCAGCTTGGGAACGGCTAGCACAGATACGCAGTATTTT.

This chain connects TRBV4-2 to TRBJ1-2; 8 bases are shared with TRBD1. Per germline, CDR1 LGHNA and CDR2 YNFKEQ. With 2 bases clipped from V and 8 bases from J, the junction kept 7 bases outside the gene matches. The CDR3 is made up of 14 amino acids. Here the CDR3 reads CASSQIQGARGYTF. The CDR3, as DNA: TGTGCCAGCAGCCAAATTCAGGGGGCGCGAGGCTACACCTTC.

This sequence joins TRBV5-1 and TRBJ1-5; D is undetermined. This CDR3 has 14 amino acids. From germline, CDR1 is SGHRS and CDR2 YFSETQ. The V end was cut by 0 bases, the J end by 6 bases, with 10 bases between. The CDR3 region is CASSLGPLGQPQHF. The CDR3 coding sequence is TGCGCCAGCAGCTTGGGTCCTTTGGGTCAGCCCCAGCATTTT.

CDR3 DNA: TGTGCCAGCACCCCAAGGGGCGGCCTCGGAGAGACCCAGTACTTC. Its protein product is CASTPRGGLGETQYF. The chain recombines TRBV4-2 with TRBJ2-5; weak D call: TRBD1 (5 bases). The germline gives CDR1 LGHNA, CDR2 YNFKEQ. The V and J ends lost 7 bases and 4 bases respectively, with 19 bases between them. The CDR3 is 15 amino acids.

The V call is TRBV4-1, the J call TRBJ1-4, with a possible D match to TRBD1 (6 bases). Between the trimmed V and J ends, which lost 0 bases and 5 bases, there was a span of 13 bases. This CDR3 has 16 residues. The germline V gene encodes CDR1 MGHRA and CDR2 YSYEKL. CDR3 nucleotides: TGCGCCAGCAGCCAAGACGGGGGGCCGGCAAATGAAAAACTGTTTTTT. This sequence encodes CASSQDGGPANEKLFF.

This clone was seen only once. The chain employs TRBV7-2 and TRBJ2-3, with 10 positions matching TRBD2. CDR1 SGHTA and CDR2 FQGNSA come from the germline V gene. The ends lost 5 bases at V and 5 bases at J; junction bases unmatched: 10. The CDR3 loop spans 16 amino acids. The CDR3 spells CASSTPSGGVLDTQYF. Here the CDR3 DNA reads TGTGCCAGCAGCACACCTAGCGGGGGTGTGCTAGATACGCAGTATTTT.